These 26 T cell receptor beta chains share one sample of origin, sequenced in a study of regulatory T cells in long-lasting Graves disease. Stated time point: newly diagnosed GD, antithyroid drugs for less than 3 months. Isolated PBMC RNA provided the starting material for the TCR library. Arm-PCR of CDR3 regions and iRepertoire HTBI primers were the basis on which TCR beta libraries were built. TCRdb passed the multiplex PCR reads through MiXCR, listing each CDR3 protein once. The sample holds around 450,000 distinct CDR3 sequences, 15% to 20% seen once. This sample also belongs to another study, concerning T cells in Graves' hyperthyroidism and ophthalmopathy.

The sequencing here drew on peripheral blood mononuclear cells (PBMCs), taken at new diagnosis, from a patient treated with antithyroid drugs. The receptors were gathered from a middle-aged man with Graves disease.

Concerning this clonotype itself: A far larger clone is just one base off, so this is likely a read error. V usage is TRBV10-3 and J usage is TRBJ2-2; D ambiguous. Germline loops: CDR1 ENHRY, CDR2 SYGVKD. The V gene lost 5 bases and the J gene lost 5 bases, with 9 bases spanning the gap. This CDR3 spans 13 amino acids. In nucleotides, the CDR3 is TGTGCCATCAGTTCGACACCGACCGGGGAGCTGTTTTTT. As protein: CAISSTPTGELFF.

This clonotype was recorded many times. This chain joins TRBV7-9 and TRBJ2-1; 11 bases align to TRBD2. This CDR3 region has 16 residues. V lost 2 bases and J lost 4; bases outside the gene matches: 4. Germline CDR1 and CDR2: SEHNR and FQNEAQ (reference sequence). The CDR3 region has the DNA TGTGCCAGCAGCTTATCAGGGACTAGCGGTTACAATGAGCAGTTCTTC. Its translation is CASSLSGTSGYNEQFF.

This clonotype came up many times. J is TRBJ2-7 and V is TRBV28; TRBD1 agrees at 11 bases. V gave up 1 base and J gave up 8 bases; unmatched junction bases: 16. This CDR3 is built from 18 residues. Germline loops: CDR1 MDHEN, CDR2 SYDVKM. The CDR3 nucleotides are TGTGCCAGCAGTTTATATAACCCCCGGACAGGGGGCGGGGAGCAGCAGTACTTC. Amino acid sequence: CASSLYNPRTGGGEQQYF.

This clonotype was detected only a few times. The chain has TRBV29-1 and TRBJ2-2, with TRBD2 identical over 12 bases. CDR3 length equals 14 residues. Germline CDR1 SQVTM, CDR2 ANQGSEA. J was trimmed by 6 bases and V by 4 bases; bases with no gene match: 3. The CDR3 region is CSVASGRDAGELFF. DNA for the CDR3: TGCAGCGTTGCTAGCGGGAGGGACGCCGGGGAGCTGTTTTTT.

This clonotype was counted a few times. The chain is built from TRBV5-6 and TRBJ1-1; D remains ambiguous. The CDR3 covers 15 residues. The germline V gene has CDR1 SGHDT and CDR2 YYEEEE. Between the trimmed V and J ends, which lost 3 bases and 0 bases, there was a span of 12 bases. CDR3 amino acids: CASSYTGGVNTEAFF. The CDR3 region has the DNA TGTGCCAGCAGCTATACGGGCGGTGTGAACACTGAAGCTTTCTTT.

This clonotype has just a few counts. Given a much more abundant clone one base away, this may be a read error. DNA for the CDR3: TGCAGTGCTGGACGAAGGGACAGCTCCTACGAGCAGTTCTTC. The encoded protein is CSAGRRDSSYEQFF. The chain uses TRBV20-1 and TRBJ2-1, with TRBD1 matching 7 bases. J gave up 10 bases and V 5 bases, and 14 bases lay outside the gene matches. CDR1 is DFQATT and CDR2 is SNEGSKA in the germline V gene (reference sequence). The length of the CDR3 is 14 residues.

This clonotype appeared many times. J is TRBJ1-1 and V is TRBV29-1; tentative D call: TRBD1 (5 bases). Germline values: CDR1 SQVTM, CDR2 ANQGSEA. The CDR3 loop spans 12 amino acids. The V and J ends lost 4 bases and 3 bases respectively, with 9 bases between them. CDR3 DNA: TGCAGCGTTGGGGGACGGTACACTGAAGCTTTCTTT. Protein product: CSVGGRYTEAFF.

To note about this clonotype: Given a much more abundant clone one base away, this may be a read error. The chain uses TRBV6-1 and TRBJ1-1; no firm D call. CDR1 MNHNS and CDR2 SASEGT come from the germline V gene. V gave up 11 bases and J gave up 1 base, with 14 bases separating them. The CDR3 length is 13 residues. As DNA, the CDR3 is TGTGCCGTCAACCAGACCAGGAACACTGAAGCTTTCTTT. Protein sequence: CAVNQTRNTEAFF.

This clonotype was counted a few times. The V gene is TRBV19, the J gene TRBJ1-5, with D perhaps matching TRBD1 (5 bases). In germline, CDR1 is LNHDA, CDR2 SQIVND (reference sequence). The CDR3 covers 13 residues. Trimming removed 9 bases from V and 9 bases from J, with 18 bases in between. The CDR3, as DNA: TGTGCCAGCGGACAATCGACATTCAGGCCCCAGCATTTT. It translates to CASGQSTFRPQHF.

This clonotype was detected ten times or more. This chain connects TRBV5-8 to TRBJ1-3; perhaps TRBD1 as D (5 bases). The germline V gene has CDR1 SGHTS and CDR2 YDEGEE. V gave up 4 bases and J gave up 9 bases, with 17 bases separating them. This CDR3 has 14 amino acids. Written as DNA, the CDR3 is TGTGCCAGCAGCAGGACCGCGGCGGGGGGCACCATATATTTT. It is translated as CASSRTAAGGTIYF. Drawing the rest from reference TRBV5-8 and TRBJ1-3, the complete variable domain is EAGVTQSPTHLIKTRGQQATLRCSPISGHTSVYWYQQALGLGLQFLLWYDEGEERNRGNFPPRFSGRQFPNYSSELNVNALELEDSALYLCASSRTAAGGTIYFGEGSWLTVV.

This clonotype was counted ten times or more. This chain links TRBV27 with TRBJ2-1; 8 positions match TRBD1. The J call may be faulty, since TRBJ2-5 better matches the DNA end. This CDR3 contains 17 residues. Per the germline V gene, CDR1 is MNHEY and CDR2 is SMNVEV (reference sequence). The CDR3 here is CASSLLGAGGIQETQYF. CDR3 nucleotides: TGTGCCAGCAGTTTATTGGGGGCAGGGGGCATCCAAGAGACCCAGTACTTC.

This clonotype appeared many times. V usage is TRBV6-1 and J usage is TRBJ1-6, with unresolved D. CDR1 is MNHNS and CDR2 is SASEGT in the germline V gene. This CDR3 comprises 18 residues. Deletions cut 0 bases from V and 7 bases from J, with 19 bases between. CDR3 protein: CASSEALQNARRNSPLHF. Written as DNA, the CDR3 is TGTGCCAGCAGTGAAGCGCTACAGAATGCCAGAAGAAATTCACCCCTCCACTTT.

This clonotype has a count of ten or more. J is TRBJ2-7 and V is TRBV29-1; 7 bases agree with TRBD1. CDR3 length equals 15 residues. Per the germline V gene, CDR1 is SQVTM and CDR2 is ANQGSEA. Trimming took 5 bases from V and 1 from J; bases not matched to a gene: 11. CDR3 sequence: CSVSLGTVKSYEQYF. CDR3 nucleotides: TGCAGCGTTAGCCTAGGGACAGTAAAATCCTACGAGCAGTACTTC.

This clonotype was picked up many times. CDR3 sequence: CASSPPNRGLGETQYF. The CDR3 DNA is TGTGCCAGCAGCCCTCCCAACAGGGGGCTTGGAGAGACCCAGTACTTC. The chain has TRBV7-9 and TRBJ2-5; 9 bases fit TRBD1. V shed 5 bases, J shed 4 bases, and the junction held 11 bases outside the gene matches. Germline CDR1 and CDR2: SEHNR and FQNEAQ (reference sequence). CDR3 length: 16 residues.

This clonotype has ten or more counts. The chain employs TRBV6-1 and TRBJ2-7; TRBD2 aligns across 10 bases. This CDR3 has 16 amino acids. CDR1 is MNHNS and CDR2 is SASEGT in the germline V gene. V lost 7 bases and J lost 0; bases outside the gene matches: 9. The CDR3 reads CASTSRTSGNSYEQYF. The CDR3 DNA sequence: TGTGCCAGCACGTCCCGGACTAGCGGTAACTCCTACGAGCAGTACTTC.

In this sample, this clonotype turned up many times. This chain connects TRBV3-1 to TRBJ2-3, with D hard to call. The germline V gene encodes CDR1 LGHDT and CDR2 YNNKEL (reference sequence). V was shortened by 2 bases and J by 4 bases, with 4 bases between the two germline ends. The CDR3 has 12 residues. CDR3 sequence: CASSQRPDTQYF. The CDR3 DNA is TGTGCCAGCAGCCAAAGACCAGATACGCAGTATTTT.

The chain is built from TRBV10-3 and TRBJ2-1, with D perhaps matching TRBD1 (6 bases). Germline V gene data show CDR1 as ENHRY and CDR2 as SYGVKD. The V and J ends lost 4 bases and 10 bases respectively, with 11 bases between them. This CDR3 spans 12 amino acids. CDR3 protein: CAISGSGQEQFF. DNA for the CDR3: TGTGCCATCAGTGGATCAGGACAGGAGCAGTTCTTC.

At least ten counts were recorded for this clonotype. This rearrangement joins TRBV2 to TRBJ1-4; 7 bases are shared with TRBD1. There are 13 residues in the CDR3. Germline CDR1 SNHLY, CDR2 FYNNEI. The junction had 10 bases not matched to a gene; V was cut back by 10 bases and J by 8 bases. The CDR3 sequence: CATLRQGGEKLFF. CDR3 nucleotides: TGTGCCACCCTACGACAGGGAGGGGAAAAACTGTTTTTT.

The chain carries TRBV2 and TRBJ2-3; 7 bases are a match to TRBD2. The CDR3 consists of 17 residues. Germline loops: CDR1 SNHLY, CDR2 FYNNEI. After removal of 4 bases from V and 0 bases from J, the junction contained 10 bases not matched to a gene. As DNA, the CDR3 is TGTGCCAGCAGTGCCCTTGGGGCGGGGGTTAGCACAGATACGCAGTATTTT. Its protein is CASSALGAGVSTDTQYF.

This clonotype has ten or more counts. The chain has TRBV20-1 and TRBJ2-5; D is possibly TRBD1 (6 bases). Germline CDR1 and CDR2: DFQATT and SNEGSKA (reference sequence). With 6 bases removed from V and 3 bases from J, the gap between germline ends came to 8 bases. The CDR3 has 11 amino acids. CDR3 nucleotide sequence: TGCAGTGCCCAGGGGAAAGAGACCCAGTACTTC. Translated, it gives CSAQGKETQYF.

About this clonotype itself: A read error likely explains this, since a far larger clone differs by one base. The rearrangement links TRBV6-1 to TRBJ2-1, with D possibly TRBD2 on 6 matching bases. CDR3 length: 15 amino acids. V lost 8 bases and J 4 bases, leaving 18 bases between the germline ends. Germline V CDR1 and CDR2: MNHNS, SASEGT. The CDR3 sequence: CASGPVSGAYNEQFF. CDR3 sequence (DNA): TGTGCCAGCGGCCCTGTTAGCGGAGCTTACAATGAGCAGTTCTTC.

As regards this clonotype: Its ends do not fully match the called genes, so a read error is possible. The V and J genes are TRBV19 and TRBJ1-5; 7 bases agree with TRBD1. The germline V gene has CDR1 LNHDA and CDR2 SQIVND (reference sequence). The CDR3 totals 16 residues. As DNA, the CDR3 is TGTGCCAGTAATATAGAAGGGGGACAGAGGAGCCAGCCCCAGCATTTT. Amino acid sequence: CASNIEGGQRSQPQHF.

This clonotype has a count of ten or more. The chain is built from TRBV7-9 and TRBJ1-1; tentative D call: TRBD1 (5 bases). This CDR3 is built from 14 residues. The germline V and J ends were trimmed by 2 bases and 6 bases, with 13 bases remaining between them. Per germline, CDR1 SEHNR and CDR2 FQNEAQ (reference sequence). DNA for the CDR3: TGTGCCAGCAGCTTAATCCGCGGGGGTTCTGAAGCTTTCTTT. It is translated as CASSLIRGGSEAFF. The whole variable domain, filled in from reference TRBV7-9 and TRBJ1-1, reads DTGVSQNPRHKITKRGQNVTFRCDPISEHNRLYWYRQTLGQGPEFLTYFQNEAQLEKSRLLSDRFSAERPKGSFSTLEIQRTEQGDSAMYLCASSLIRGGSEAFFGQGTRLTVV.

The chain carries TRBV5-1 and TRBJ2-3; TRBD2 aligns across 13 bases. CDR3 size: 16 residues. Germline CDR1 is SGHRS and CDR2 is YFSETQ. Trimming at V came to 3 bases and at J to 4 bases, leaving 5 bases not matched to a gene. CDR3 DNA: TGCGCCAGCAGCTCCCAAGGACTAGCGGGAGCAGATACGCAGTATTTT. Protein product: CASSSQGLAGADTQYF.

This clonotype was seen a few times. The DNA of the CDR3 is TGCGCCAGCAGCTTGGCCAGCGGAGTTTCCCCCGGGGAGCTGTTTTTT. This gives the protein CASSLASGVSPGELFF. V gene TRBV5-1 combines with J gene TRBJ2-2; perhaps TRBD2 as D (5 bases). The V and J ends lost 0 bases and 6 bases respectively, with 15 bases between them. The CDR3 is 16 residues long. Germline assignment: CDR1 SGHRS and CDR2 YFSETQ. Combining the CDR3 with reference TRBV5-1 and TRBJ2-2 gives the whole variable domain KAGVTQTPRYLIKTRGQQVTLSCSPISGHRSVSWYQQTPGQGLQFLFEYFSETQRNKGNFPGRFSGRQFSNSRSEMNVSTLELGDSALYLCASSLASGVSPGELFFGEGSRLTVL.

This clonotype showed up many times. V gene TRBV24-1 combines with J gene TRBJ2-3; the match to TRBD1 covers 7 bases. Trimming at V came to 9 bases and at J to 3 bases, leaving 14 bases not matched to a gene. This CDR3 comprises 16 residues. Germline assignment: CDR1 KGHDR and CDR2 SFDVKD. CDR3 in amino acids: CATSYGTAGPTDTQYF. The CDR3 nucleotides are TGTGCCACCTCATATGGGACAGCCGGACCAACAGATACGCAGTATTTT.